This passage covers 16 T cell receptor beta chains from one sample sequenced in a study of blood T cell repertoires in COVID-19. Clones were read by immunoSEQ multiplex PCR, and TCRdb kept only the in-frame ones, dropping some. The sample carries 180,000 or so clones, more than 60% recorded once. Sequenced sample: peripheral blood. The receptors stem from a middle-aged man who had recovered from COVID-19.

This sequence joins TRBV30 and TRBJ1-6, with D unresolved. Germline CDR1 is GTSNPN and CDR2 is SVGIG (reference sequence). V was trimmed by 5 bases and J by 5 bases, leaving 7 bases between them. This CDR3 region has 12 residues. DNA of the CDR3: TGTGCCTGGGGCCAGGATAATTCACCCCTCCACTTT. Translated, it gives CAWGQDNSPLHF.

The chain couples TRBV7-8 to TRBJ2-2; 8 bases match TRBD1. CDR1 is SGHVS and CDR2 is FQNEAQ in the germline V gene. V lost 4 bases and J lost 5; bases outside the gene matches: 6. CDR3 size: 15 residues. In nucleotides, the CDR3 is TGTGCCAGCAGCTCCAGGGGGCTCTGGACCGGGGAGCTGTTTTTT. Encoded protein: CASSSRGLWTGELFF.

This clone has a single count. The chain joins TRBV19 to TRBJ1-2, with TRBD1 as a possible D gene (5 bases). CDR1 and CDR2 from the germline V gene are LNHDA and SQIVND (reference sequence). V was trimmed by 2 bases and J by 4 bases, leaving 14 bases between them. This CDR3 comprises 15 residues. CDR3 sequence: CASSIFRGQGYGYTF. DNA of the CDR3: TGTGCCAGTAGTATATTCAGAGGCCAGGGCTATGGCTACACCTTC.

This chain uses TRBV5-1 with TRBJ2-2; D call uncertain. CDR3 size: 15 residues. V dropped 1 base and J dropped 4 bases, with 11 bases sitting between them. CDR1 is SGHRS, CDR2 YFSETQ, per germline. The CDR3 here is CASSLRETGTGELFF. Here the CDR3 DNA reads TGCGCCAGCAGCTTGCGAGAAACTGGCACCGGGGAGCTGTTTTTT. The full variable domain, rest sourced from reference TRBV5-1 and TRBJ2-2, is KAGVTQTPRYLIKTRGQQVTLSCSPISGHRSVSWYQQTPGQGLQFLFEYFSETQRNKGNFPGRFSGRQFSNSRSEMNVSTLELGDSALYLCASSLRETGTGELFFGEGSRLTVL.

The chain uses TRBV18 and TRBJ1-2; tentatively, D is TRBD1 (6 bases). V dropped 0 bases and J dropped 4 bases, with 9 bases sitting between them. CDR3 length: 14 residues. Germline CDR1 and CDR2: KGHSH and LQKENI. CDR3 in DNA: TGTGCCAGCTCACCACCGGGCAGGGGCTATGGCTACACCTTC. Amino acids: CASSPPGRGYGYTF. The variable domain in full, with the rest retrieved from reference TRBV18 and TRBJ1-2, is NAGVMQNPRHLVRRRGQEARLRCSPMKGHSHVYWYRQLPEEGLKFMVYLQKENIIDESGMPKERFSAEFPKEGPSILRIQQVVRGDSAAYFCASSPPGRGYGYTFGSGTRLTVV.

CDR3 sequence: CASSEFGGREQYF. In nucleotides, the CDR3 is TGTGCCAGCAGTGAATTCGGGGGGCGGGAGCAGTACTTC. The genes are TRBV7-9 and TRBJ2-7, with D perhaps TRBD2 (7 bases). Trimming shortened V by 6 bases and J by 7 bases, and 16 bases separated the two germline ends. Germline CDR1 is SEHNR and CDR2 is FQNEAQ (reference sequence). The CDR3 is 13 residues long.

The chain links TRBV30 to TRBJ2-1; 13 bases are a match to TRBD2. This CDR3 has 16 residues. Trimming cost V 3 bases and J 7 bases; bases outside gene matches: 9. The V gene's germline CDR1 is GTSNPN and CDR2 SVGIG (reference sequence). The CDR3 loop reads CAWRPGLAGDLNEQFF. CDR3 DNA sequence: TGTGCCTGGAGGCCAGGACTAGCGGGAGATCTGAATGAGCAGTTCTTC.

There are many counts of this clone. The chain combines TRBV7-9 with TRBJ2-7; 8 nucleotides align to TRBD1. J gave up 0 bases and V 1 base, and 5 bases lay outside the gene matches. CDR3 length: 16 residues. Germline CDR1 and CDR2: SEHNR and FQNEAQ (reference sequence). The CDR3 loop is CASSLVVTGASYEQYF. DNA of the CDR3: TGTGCCAGCAGCTTAGTGGTGACAGGGGCCTCCTACGAGCAGTACTTC.

This clone has only one observation. V and J are TRBV19 and TRBJ2-3; 8 nucleotides match TRBD2. Germline V gives CDR1 LNHDA, CDR2 SQIVND (reference sequence). Trimming took 7 bases from V and 4 from J; bases not matched to a gene: 16. CDR3 length: 17 amino acids. In DNA form, the CDR3 reads TGTGCCAGTACTTTGAGCGGGAGATTTACTTTCGCAGATACGCAGTATTTT. Encoded protein: CASTLSGRFTFADTQYF.

The chain couples TRBV15 to TRBJ1-3, with D perhaps TRBD1 (5 bases). The ends were cut back, 11 bases at V and 4 bases at J, with 15 bases in the middle. CDR1 is LNHNV, CDR2 YYDKDF, per germline (reference sequence). The CDR3 totals 13 residues. DNA of the CDR3: TGTGCCGACGGAGGGGTCTCGGGAAACACCATATATTTT. Translation: CADGGVSGNTIYF. Full variable domain (remainder filled in from reference TRBV15 and TRBJ1-3): DAMVIQNPRYQVTQFGKPVTLSCSQTLNHNVMYWYQQKSSQAPKLLFHYYDKDFNNEADTPDNFQSRRPNTSFCFLDIRSPGLGDTAMYLCADGGVSGNTIYFGEGSWLTVV.

This rearrangement joins TRBV28 to TRBJ1-2; tentative D call: TRBD1 (6 bases). The germline V gene encodes CDR1 MDHEN and CDR2 SYDVKM. The V end was cut by 7 bases, the J end by 6 bases, with 18 bases between. The CDR3 runs to 14 residues. The CDR3 sequence: CASTSLTGQHGYTF. CDR3 sequence (DNA): TGTGCCAGCACCTCGCTAACAGGGCAGCATGGCTACACCTTC.

The chain combines TRBV3-1 (or the pseudogene TRBV3-2) with TRBJ1-2, with D possibly matching TRBD1 (5 bases). Germline loops: CDR1 LGHDT, CDR2 YNNKEL (reference sequence). CDR3 size: 13 residues. Trimming removed 2 bases at V and 4 bases at J, with 8 bases between. In nucleotides, the CDR3 is TGTGCCAGCAGCCAACGGGGGAGCTATGGCTACACCTTC. Translated: CASSQRGSYGYTF.

The chain carries TRBV30 and TRBJ1-3; D is perhaps TRBD1 (6 bases). The CDR3 spans 15 residues. V lost 0 bases and J 6 bases, leaving 15 bases between the germline ends. Per the germline V gene, CDR1 is GTSNPN and CDR2 is SVGIG (reference sequence). CDR3 amino acids: CAWSVPRGAENTIYF. DNA of the CDR3: TGTGCCTGGAGTGTCCCCCGGGGGGCGGAAAACACCATATATTTT.

The chain employs TRBV7-9 and TRBJ2-5; D is perhaps TRBD2 (6 bases). Germline CDR1 reads SEHNR; CDR2 reads FQNEAQ (reference sequence). The CDR3 length is 15 residues. The V end was cut by 0 bases, the J end by 5 bases, with 13 bases between. CDR3 residues: CASSLALGGTETQYF. In nucleotides, the CDR3 is TGTGCCAGCAGCTTAGCATTGGGGGGAACGGAGACCCAGTACTTC.

J is TRBJ1-2 and V is TRBV12-3 or TRBV12-4; TRBD1 agrees at 8 bases. This CDR3 spans 13 amino acids. The V gene end was trimmed by 5 bases and the J gene end by 4 bases; junction bases not matched to a gene: 3. CDR3 DNA sequence: TGTGCCAGCAGTCGTCAGGGGGCCTATGGCTACACCTTC. Amino acids: CASSRQGAYGYTF.

This clone was seen once. This chain uses TRBV7-9 with TRBJ2-7; tentative D call: TRBD2 (6 bases). CDR3 length: 15 amino acids. Germline V CDR1 and CDR2: SEHNR, FQNEAQ (reference sequence). Trimming cost V 0 bases and J 6 bases, with 15 bases left between them. As DNA, the CDR3 is TGTGCCAGCAGCTTAGCAAGGGCGGGGAGCAGCGAGCAGTACTTC. This sequence encodes CASSLARAGSSEQYF.